This TCR beta chain was documented in a study of T cell clonality in common variable immunodeficiency. Findings and caveats of the study: Common variable immunodeficiency TCR beta sequences reportedly had fewer deletions and N-nucleotide insertions. What drives increased CVID clonality needs T cell subpopulation sequencing.

The V and J ends lost 6 bases and 4 bases respectively, with 15 bases between them. The CDR3 totals 14 residues. In germline, CDR1 is MDHEN, CDR2 SYDVKM. Repertoires were generated with immunoSEQ multiplex PCR, while TCRdb's copy carries only in-frame clones and drops some. Observed in the sample are 17,000 or so clones, none of them singletons. This clone was detected ten times or more. Antigen unknown. The read gets to within 3 residues of the CDR3 end, and the germline J gene fills in the rest. This sequence joins TRBV28 and TRBJ1-2, with D perhaps matching TRBD1 (6 bases). The sequencing input was peripheral blood mononuclear cells. The receptor was isolated from a human donor with common variable immunodeficiency. CDR3 DNA (partial): TGTGCCAGCAGCCCGGACAGCACGATCTATGGC. Translated, it gives CASSPDSTIYG. Given in full, the CDR3 is CASSPDSTIYGYTF.